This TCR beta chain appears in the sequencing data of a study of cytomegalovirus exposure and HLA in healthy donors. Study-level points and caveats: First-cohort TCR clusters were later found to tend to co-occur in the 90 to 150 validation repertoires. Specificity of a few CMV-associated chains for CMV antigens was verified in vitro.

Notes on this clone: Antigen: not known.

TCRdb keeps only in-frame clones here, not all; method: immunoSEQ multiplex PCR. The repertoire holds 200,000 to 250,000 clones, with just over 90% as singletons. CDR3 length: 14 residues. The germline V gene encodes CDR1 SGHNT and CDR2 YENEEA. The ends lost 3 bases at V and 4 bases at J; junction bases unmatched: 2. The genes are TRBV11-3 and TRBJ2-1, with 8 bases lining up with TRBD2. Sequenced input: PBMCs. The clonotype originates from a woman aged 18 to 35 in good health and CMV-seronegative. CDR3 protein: CASSFTSGYNEQFF. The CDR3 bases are TGTGCCAGCAGCTTTACTAGCGGTTACAATGAGCAGTTCTTC.